A selection of T cell receptor beta chains follows, all from one sample in a study of T cell responses to AZD1222 COVID-19 vaccine. Produced via immunoSEQ multiplex PCR; TCRdb's table is partial and in-frame only. The sample lists about 150,000 clones, about nine tenths occurring once. The material was peripheral blood, obtained on day 0 of AZD1222 vaccination. These receptors originate from an adult in good health. Each CDR3 is given with its conserved first and last residue. Each record gives: V gene, clone size, J gene, D gene, CDR3 protein, CDR3 DNA. A D gene is named only where the DNA matches it firmly. Clone sizes are given selectively: once, few, many, or a class where the clone is expanded.

v_call: TRBV7-9; clone_size: NA; j_call: TRBJ2-7; d_call: NA; cdr3_aa: CASSSFSYEQYF; cdr3_nt: TGTGCCAGCAGCTCCTTCTCCTACGAGCAGTACTTC
v_call: TRBV13; clone_size: few; j_call: TRBJ2-2; d_call: TRBD1; cdr3_aa: CASSLTGGSTGELFF; cdr3_nt: TGTGCCAGCAGCTTGACAGGGGGTTCTACCGGGGAGCTGTTTTTT
v_call: TRBV5-6; clone_size: NA; j_call: TRBJ1-6; d_call: NA; cdr3_aa: CASSLAGMGGDSPLHF; cdr3_nt: TGTGCCAGCAGCTTGGCCGGGATGGGAGGAGATTCACCCCTCCACTTT
v_call: TRBV7-7; clone_size: NA; j_call: TRBJ2-1; d_call: TRBD2; cdr3_aa: CASSRRPVSSGTNEQFF; cdr3_nt: TGTGCCAGCAGCCGCCGTCCGGTGTCTAGCGGGACCAATGAGCAGTTCTTC
v_call: TRBV10-3; clone_size: NA; j_call: TRBJ2-7; d_call: TRBD1; cdr3_aa: CAISQTGTGVSIEQYF; cdr3_nt: TGTGCCATCAGTCAAACCGGGACAGGGGTTTCCATCGAGCAGTACTTC
v_call: TRBV9; clone_size: few; j_call: TRBJ2-2; d_call: NA; cdr3_aa: CASSPDGNTGELFF; cdr3_nt: TGTGCCAGCAGCCCCGACGGGAACACCGGGGAGCTGTTTTTT
v_call: TRBV28; clone_size: NA; j_call: TRBJ1-5; d_call: TRBD1; cdr3_aa: CASSLGQVSNQPQHF; cdr3_nt: TGTGCCAGCAGTTTAGGACAGGTTAGCAATCAGCCCCAGCATTTT
v_call: TRBV2; clone_size: NA; j_call: TRBJ2-3; d_call: NA; cdr3_aa: CASSAGGATDTQYF; cdr3_nt: TGTGCCAGCAGTGCGGGGGGCGCGACAGATACGCAGTATTTT
v_call: TRBV25-1; clone_size: NA; j_call: TRBJ1-6; d_call: NA; cdr3_aa: CASSERGGNSPLHF; cdr3_nt: TGTGCCAGCAGTGAAAGGGGAGGGAATTCACCCCTCCACTTT
v_call: TRBV19; clone_size: NA; j_call: TRBJ1-6; d_call: NA; cdr3_aa: CASRGVGNSPLHF; cdr3_nt: TGTGCCTCCCGGGGGGTTGGTAATTCACCCCTCCACTTT
v_call: TRBV9; clone_size: NA; j_call: TRBJ2-3; d_call: NA; cdr3_aa: CASSVAPGSTDTQYF; cdr3_nt: TGTGCCAGCAGCGTAGCCCCCGGGAGCACAGATACGCAGTATTTT
v_call: TRBV6-2/TRBV6-3; clone_size: once; j_call: TRBJ2-5; d_call: TRBD2; cdr3_aa: CASSYSIKRGAEQETQYF; cdr3_nt: TGTGCCAGCAGTTACTCGATCAAGCGGGGGGCAGAACAAGAGACCCAGTACTTC
v_call: TRBV18; clone_size: NA; j_call: TRBJ1-1; d_call: NA; cdr3_aa: CASSPQRLGHTEAFF; cdr3_nt: TGTGCCAGCTCACCGCAGAGACTGGGTCACACTGAAGCTTTCTTT
v_call: TRBV9; clone_size: NA; j_call: TRBJ1-1; d_call: NA; cdr3_aa: CASSSHRNTEAFF; cdr3_nt: TGTGCCAGCAGCTCACACAGGAACACTGAAGCTTTCTTT
v_call: TRBV27; clone_size: NA; j_call: TRBJ2-7; d_call: NA; cdr3_aa: CASSGDRLAEQYF; cdr3_nt: TGTGCCAGCAGCGGTGACAGGCTCGCTGAGCAGTACTTC
v_call: TRBV4-2; clone_size: NA; j_call: TRBJ1-1; d_call: TRBD1; cdr3_aa: CASTQGQGARAFF; cdr3_nt: TGTGCCAGCACCCAAGGACAGGGGGCAAGGGCTTTCTTT
v_call: TRBV11-2; clone_size: NA; j_call: TRBJ2-3; d_call: NA; cdr3_aa: CASSLGLWPGSTDTQYF; cdr3_nt: TGTGCCAGCAGCTTAGGGCTTTGGCCGGGAAGCACAGATACGCAGTATTTT
v_call: TRBV7-2; clone_size: NA; j_call: TRBJ2-1; d_call: NA; cdr3_aa: CASSSNLGDEQFF; cdr3_nt: TGTGCCAGCAGCTCGAACTTGGGGGATGAGCAGTTCTTC
v_call: TRBV21-1; clone_size: NA; j_call: TRBJ2-5; d_call: NA; cdr3_aa: CASIRYSKRTQYF; cdr3_nt: TGTGCCAGCATCAGGTATTCCAAGAGAACCCAGTACTTC
v_call: TRBV12-3/TRBV12-4; clone_size: NA; j_call: TRBJ1-2; d_call: NA; cdr3_aa: CASNLRGENGYTF; cdr3_nt: TGTGCCAGCAACCTCCGGGGCGAGAATGGCTACACCTTC
v_call: TRBV2; clone_size: NA; j_call: TRBJ1-1; d_call: NA; cdr3_aa: CASSSTGNTEAFF; cdr3_nt: TGTGCCAGCAGCTCCACAGGGAACACTGAAGCTTTCTTT
v_call: TRBV6-5; clone_size: NA; j_call: TRBJ1-5; d_call: TRBD1; cdr3_aa: CASGTGDQPQHF; cdr3_nt: TGTGCCAGCGGTACAGGGGATCAGCCCCAGCATTTT
v_call: TRBV19; clone_size: NA; j_call: TRBJ1-2; d_call: TRBD1; cdr3_aa: CASTGQGAFSGYTF; cdr3_nt: TGTGCCAGTACCGGACAGGGGGCGTTTAGCGGCTACACCTTC
v_call: TRBV6-5; clone_size: NA; j_call: TRBJ1-1; d_call: NA; cdr3_aa: CASSSPDRGGRGEAFF; cdr3_nt: TGTGCCAGCAGTTCCCCAGACCGTGGGGGACGCGGTGAAGCTTTCTTT
v_call: TRBV4-3; clone_size: few; j_call: TRBJ2-1; d_call: TRBD2; cdr3_aa: CASSQDEAGVVYNEQFF; cdr3_nt: TGCGCCAGCAGCCAAGATGAGGCGGGGGTGGTCTACAATGAGCAGTTCTTC
v_call: TRBV3-1/TRBV3-2; clone_size: NA; j_call: TRBJ2-1; d_call: TRBD2; cdr3_aa: CASSRPSGGTRSYNEQFF; cdr3_nt: TGTGCCAGCAGCCGGCCTAGCGGGGGGACTCGCTCCTACAATGAGCAGTTCTTC
v_call: TRBV9; clone_size: NA; j_call: TRBJ2-2; d_call: NA; cdr3_aa: CASSPRVTGELFF; cdr3_nt: TGTGCCAGCAGCCCCAGGGTCACCGGGGAGCTGTTTTTT
v_call: TRBV9; clone_size: NA; j_call: TRBJ1-1; d_call: NA; cdr3_aa: CASSVEGARAEAFF; cdr3_nt: TGTGCCAGCAGCGTAGAAGGGGCAAGGGCTGAAGCTTTCTTT
v_call: TRBV7-3; clone_size: NA; j_call: TRBJ1-2; d_call: NA; cdr3_aa: CASSLTPGPGYTF; cdr3_nt: TGTGCCAGCAGCTTAACTCCAGGGCCCGGCTACACCTTC
v_call: TRBV6-2/TRBV6-3; clone_size: NA; j_call: TRBJ2-3; d_call: NA; cdr3_aa: CASSYEAGSTDTQYF; cdr3_nt: TGTGCCAGCAGTTACGAGGCGGGGAGCACAGATACGCAGTATTTT
v_call: TRBV19; clone_size: NA; j_call: TRBJ2-7; d_call: TRBD1; cdr3_aa: CASSARGTGGINEQYF; cdr3_nt: TGTGCCAGTAGTGCCCGGGGGACAGGGGGTATAAACGAGCAGTACTTC
v_call: TRBV4-2; clone_size: NA; j_call: TRBJ1-4; d_call: TRBD1; cdr3_aa: CASSQGDRDTTNEKLFF; cdr3_nt: TGTGCCAGCAGCCAAGGGGACAGGGACACAACTAATGAAAAACTGTTTTTT
v_call: TRBV5-4; clone_size: NA; j_call: TRBJ2-5; d_call: NA; cdr3_aa: CASSFPGAQETQYF; cdr3_nt: TGTGCCAGCAGCTTTCCGGGGGCCCAAGAGACCCAGTACTTC
v_call: TRBV29-1; clone_size: NA; j_call: TRBJ1-4; d_call: NA; cdr3_aa: CSGRAGPPNEKLFF; cdr3_nt: TGCAGCGGGCGGGCGGGACCCCCTAATGAAAAACTGTTTTTT
v_call: TRBV6-4; clone_size: many; j_call: TRBJ2-3; d_call: TRBD2; cdr3_aa: CASSDGTSGGATDTQYF; cdr3_nt: TGTGCCAGCAGTGACGGGACTAGCGGGGGGGCCACAGATACGCAGTATTTT
v_call: TRBV7-2; clone_size: NA; j_call: TRBJ2-7; d_call: NA; cdr3_aa: CASSLVLGASYEQYF; cdr3_nt: TGTGCCAGCAGCTTAGTACTCGGCGCCTCCTACGAGCAGTACTTC
v_call: TRBV6-5; clone_size: NA; j_call: TRBJ1-2; d_call: TRBD1; cdr3_aa: CASSLDLSGGYGYTF; cdr3_nt: TGTGCCAGCAGCCTGGATTTGTCAGGGGGCTATGGCTACACCTTC
v_call: TRBV11-3; clone_size: once; j_call: TRBJ2-7; d_call: NA; cdr3_aa: CASSFRTDSYEQYF; cdr3_nt: TGTGCCAGCAGCTTTAGGACGGACTCCTACGAGCAGTACTTC
v_call: TRBV4-3; clone_size: NA; j_call: TRBJ2-1; d_call: TRBD2; cdr3_aa: CASSRGAGGNSYNEQFF; cdr3_nt: TGCGCCAGCAGCCGCGGAGCGGGGGGAAACTCCTACAATGAGCAGTTCTTC
v_call: TRBV10-3; clone_size: NA; j_call: TRBJ1-3; d_call: NA; cdr3_aa: CAIGTGTGNTIYF; cdr3_nt: TGTGCCATCGGAACGGGGACTGGAAACACCATATATTTT
v_call: TRBV6-5; clone_size: NA; j_call: TRBJ1-4; d_call: NA; cdr3_aa: CASSYKGPENEKLFF; cdr3_nt: TGTGCCAGCAGTTACAAGGGGCCAGAGAATGAAAAACTGTTTTTT
v_call: TRBV4-1; clone_size: NA; j_call: TRBJ1-1; d_call: NA; cdr3_aa: CASSQEGRPEAFF; cdr3_nt: TGCGCCAGCAGCCAAGAGGGGAGGCCTGAAGCTTTCTTT
v_call: TRBV5-1; clone_size: NA; j_call: TRBJ2-1; d_call: NA; cdr3_aa: CASTVSLGAYNEQFF; cdr3_nt: TGCGCCAGCACGGTCTCTCTCGGGGCCTACAATGAGCAGTTCTTC